The 12 T cell receptor beta chains given below trace back to one sample, sequenced in a study of vaccination and CD4 T cells after COVID-19. The Oncomine TCR Beta short-read assay was applied to DNA of cultured CD4+ T cells. TCRdb re-called the PCR reads with MiXCR, one entry per CDR3 protein. The table includes about 19,000 distinct CDR3 sequences, 25% to 40% detected once. Their cognate antigens are unknown. Noted treatment: approximately 10-day PBMC culture with coronavirus spike peptide pools or control peptides (ViraFEST assay). Sequencing input: cultured CD4+ T cells from blood. All receptors derive from a human donor with COVID-19.

The DNA of the CDR3 is TGTGCCTGGTCGGGACAGTTCAATCAGCCCCAGCATTTT. This encodes CAWSGQFNQPQHF. The chain carries TRBV30 and TRBJ1-5, with 7 bases fitting TRBD1. This CDR3 comprises 13 residues. V gave up 5 bases and J gave up 3 bases; unmatched junction bases: 4. Germline V gene data show CDR1 as GTSNPN and CDR2 as SVGIG (reference sequence).

This clonotype turned up a few times. This chain uses TRBV24-1 with TRBJ1-2, with TRBD1 identical over 8 bases. V lost 3 bases, J lost 7 bases, and 6 bases stayed unmatched. CDR1 KGHDR and CDR2 SFDVKD come from the germline V gene. There are 14 residues in the CDR3. The CDR3 nucleotides are TGTGCCACCAGTGATAGGACAGGGAGGGGTGGCTACACCTTC. This codes for CATSDRTGRGGYTF.

This rearrangement joins TRBV27 to TRBJ2-2, with 7 bases fitting TRBD1. CDR1 and CDR2 from the germline V gene are MNHEY and SMNVEV (reference sequence). This CDR3 has 19 residues. The V and J ends lost 4 bases and 0 bases, in that order; junction bases with no gene match: 14. CDR3 DNA: TGTGCCAGCAGTTGGGGACAGCCCAGCCCTTCGTCGAACACCGGGGAGCTGTTTTTT. Its protein product is CASSWGQPSPSSNTGELFF.

This clonotype came up a few times. The chain employs TRBV10-3 and TRBJ1-2; D perhaps matches TRBD1 (5 bases). CDR3 length: 12 amino acids. Germline V CDR1 and CDR2: ENHRY, SYGVKD. CDR3 sequence reads: CAATGDNYGYTF. The DNA of the CDR3 is TGTGCGGCAACGGGGGACAACTATGGCTACACCTTC.

This clonotype has only a few counts. J is TRBJ2-7 and V is TRBV7-9; TRBD1 agrees at 7 bases. The germline CDR1 and CDR2 sequences are SEHNR and FQNEAQ (reference sequence). The CDR3 loop spans 14 amino acids. The V gene end was trimmed by 0 bases and the J gene end by 5 bases; junction bases not matched to a gene: 4. Written as DNA, the CDR3 is TGTGCCAGCAGCTTAGCGTCCCAGGGGGACGAGCAGTACTTC. This sequence encodes CASSLASQGDEQYF.

The chain links TRBV7-9 to TRBJ2-3; TRBD1 agrees at 10 bases. Germline assignment: CDR1 SEHNR and CDR2 FQNEAQ (reference sequence). The junction had 19 bases not matched to a gene; V was cut back by 4 bases and J by 3 bases. The CDR3 totals 20 residues. CDR3 loop: CASSSPLGWDRGLRTDTQYF. CDR3 DNA: TGTGCCAGCAGCTCACCATTGGGTTGGGACAGGGGACTTAGGACAGATACGCAGTATTTT. The variable domain in full, completed from reference TRBV7-9 and TRBJ2-3, reads DTGVSQNPRHKITKRGQNVTFRCDPISEHNRLYWYRQTLGQGPEFLTYFQNEAQLEKSRLLSDRFSAERPKGSFSTLEIQRTEQGDSAMYLCASSSPLGWDRGLRTDTQYFGPGTRLTVL.

The rearrangement uses TRBV2 and TRBJ2-7, with 7 bases fitting TRBD1. The length of the CDR3 is 14 residues. J lost 0 bases, V lost 6 bases, and 5 bases had no gene match. The germline CDR1 and CDR2 sequences are SNHLY and FYNNEI. CDR3 bases: TGTGCCAGCAGGGCGACAGGGATCTCCTACGAGCAGTACTTC. Translating gives CASRATGISYEQYF.

This chain connects TRBV5-1 to TRBJ1-1; possible D gene TRBD1, 5 bases. Per the germline V gene, CDR1 is SGHRS and CDR2 is YFSETQ. The CDR3 loop spans 17 amino acids. Trimming took 2 bases from V and 1 from J, leaving 18 bases between them. The CDR3, as DNA: TGCGCCAGCAGCTTTCCCCTGGCAGGGAGGAGGAACACTGAAGCTTTCTTT. Translated, it gives CASSFPLAGRRNTEAFF.

The genes are TRBV3-1 and TRBJ1-6; 7 bases agree with TRBD1. CDR3 length: 13 residues. Trimming took 5 bases from V and 9 from J; bases not matched to a gene: 4. Germline V gene data show CDR1 as LGHDT and CDR2 as YNNKEL (reference sequence). Written as DNA, the CDR3 is TGTGCCAGCAGCACGACAGGGTTTTCACCCCTCCACTTT. It translates to CASSTTGFSPLHF.

The rearrangement links TRBV5-1 to TRBJ2-5; 7 bases fit TRBD1. Trimming at V came to 2 bases and at J to 2 bases, leaving 3 bases not matched to a gene. Germline CDR1 is SGHRS and CDR2 is YFSETQ. There are 14 residues in the CDR3. CDR3 residues: CASSFGTEQETQYF. CDR3 DNA sequence: TGCGCCAGCAGCTTTGGGACAGAACAAGAGACCCAGTACTTC.

This clonotype was counted a few times. The rearrangement uses TRBV6-1 and TRBJ2-7, with a tentative D call TRBD2 (6 bases). The CDR3 contains 15 residues. V lost 6 bases and J 1 base, leaving 16 bases between the germline ends. CDR1 is MNHNS and CDR2 is SASEGT in the germline V gene. CDR3 amino acids: CASRKPEAGSYEQYF. CDR3 nucleotides: TGTGCCAGCAGAAAGCCGGAGGCGGGGTCCTACGAGCAGTACTTC.

In nucleotides, the CDR3 is TGTGCCAGCAGCCCAGGCCACGGGACAGGGGTTGTTGGGGCCAACGTCCTGACTTTC. Residues: CASSPGHGTGVVGANVLTF. This chain links TRBV11-3 with TRBJ2-6; TRBD1 aligns across 10 bases. Germline CDR1 SGHNT, CDR2 YENEEA. CDR3 size: 19 residues. With V trimmed by 5 bases and J by 3 bases, 13 bases remained unmatched. Looking up the rest from reference TRBV11-3 and TRBJ2-6 gives the full variable domain: EAGVVQSPRYKIIEKKQPVAFWCNPISGHNTLYWYLQNLGQGPELLIRYENEEAVDDSQLPKDRFSAERLKGVDSTLKIQPAELGDSAVYLCASSPGHGTGVVGANVLTFGAGSRLTVL.